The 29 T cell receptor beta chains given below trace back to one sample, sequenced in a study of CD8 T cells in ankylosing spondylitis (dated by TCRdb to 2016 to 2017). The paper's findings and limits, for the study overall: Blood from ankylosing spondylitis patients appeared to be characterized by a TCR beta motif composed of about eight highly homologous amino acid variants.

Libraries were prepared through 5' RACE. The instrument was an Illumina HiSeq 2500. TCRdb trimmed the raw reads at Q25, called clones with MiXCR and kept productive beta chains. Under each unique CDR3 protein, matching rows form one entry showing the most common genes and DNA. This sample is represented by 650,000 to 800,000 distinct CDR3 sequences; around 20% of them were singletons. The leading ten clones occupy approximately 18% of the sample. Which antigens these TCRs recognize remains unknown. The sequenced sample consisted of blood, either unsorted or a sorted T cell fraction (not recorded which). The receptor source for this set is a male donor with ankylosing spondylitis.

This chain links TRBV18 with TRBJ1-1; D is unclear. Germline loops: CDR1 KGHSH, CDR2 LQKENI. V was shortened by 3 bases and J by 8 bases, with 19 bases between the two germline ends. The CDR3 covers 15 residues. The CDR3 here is CASSPPALRAQEAFF. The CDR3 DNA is TGTGCCAGCTCACCCCCCGCTTTGCGCGCACAGGAAGCTTTCTTT.

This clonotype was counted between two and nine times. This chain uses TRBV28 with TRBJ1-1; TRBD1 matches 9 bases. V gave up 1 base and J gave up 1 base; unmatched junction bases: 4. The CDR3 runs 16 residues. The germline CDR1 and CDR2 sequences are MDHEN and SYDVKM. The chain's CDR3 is CASSLLPGQGNTEAFF. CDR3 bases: TGTGCCAGCAGTTTATTACCGGGACAGGGGAACACTGAAGCTTTCTTT.

This chain's CDR3 is CASSLANVLLNEQYF. As DNA, the CDR3 is TGTGCCAGCAGCTTAGCTAACGTCCTATTAAACGAGCAGTACTTC. This chain joins TRBV7-2 and TRBJ2-7, with unresolved D. V was cut by 0 bases and J by 5 bases, with 14 bases left in between. This CDR3 comprises 15 residues. The germline V gene encodes CDR1 SGHTA and CDR2 FQGNSA.

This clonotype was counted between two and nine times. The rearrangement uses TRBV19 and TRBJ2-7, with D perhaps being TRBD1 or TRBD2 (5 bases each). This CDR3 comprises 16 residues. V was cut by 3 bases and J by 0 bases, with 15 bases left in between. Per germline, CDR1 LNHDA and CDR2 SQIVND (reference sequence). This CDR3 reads CASSMRWDGHSYEQYF. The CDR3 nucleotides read TGTGCCAGTAGTATGAGGTGGGACGGCCACTCCTACGAGCAGTACTTC.

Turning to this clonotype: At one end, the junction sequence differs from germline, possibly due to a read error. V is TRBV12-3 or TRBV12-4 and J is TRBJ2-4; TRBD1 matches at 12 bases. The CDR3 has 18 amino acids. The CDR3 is CAISRDRGPFGAKNIQYF. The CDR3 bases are TGTGCCATCAGTCGGGACAGGGGGCCGTTTGGGGCCAAAAACATTCAGTACTTC.

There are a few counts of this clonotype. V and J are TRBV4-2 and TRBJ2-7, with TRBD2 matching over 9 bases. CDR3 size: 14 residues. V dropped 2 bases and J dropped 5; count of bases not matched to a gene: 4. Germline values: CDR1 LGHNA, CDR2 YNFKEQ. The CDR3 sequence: CASSQIAGDHEQYF. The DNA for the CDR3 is TGTGCCAGCAGCCAAATAGCGGGAGACCACGAGCAGTACTTC.

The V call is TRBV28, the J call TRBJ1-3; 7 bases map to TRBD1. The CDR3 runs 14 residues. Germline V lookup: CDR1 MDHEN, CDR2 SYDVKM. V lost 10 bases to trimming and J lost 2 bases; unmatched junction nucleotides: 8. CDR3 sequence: CAILGQSPGNTIYF. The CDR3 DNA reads TGTGCCATCCTGGGACAGTCCCCTGGAAACACCATATATTTT. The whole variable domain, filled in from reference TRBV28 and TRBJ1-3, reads DVKVTQSSRYLVKRTGEKVFLECVQDMDHENMFWYRQDPGLGLRLIYFSYDVKMKEKGDIPEGYSVSREKKERFSLILESASTNQTSMYLCAILGQSPGNTIYFGEGSWLTVV.

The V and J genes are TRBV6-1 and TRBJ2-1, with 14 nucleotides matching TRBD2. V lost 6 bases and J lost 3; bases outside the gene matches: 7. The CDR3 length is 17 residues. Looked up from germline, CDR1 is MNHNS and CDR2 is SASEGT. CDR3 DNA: TGTGCCAGCAGGTCCGGGACTAGCGGGGGACTCTACAATGAGCAGTTCTTC. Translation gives CASRSGTSGGLYNEQFF.

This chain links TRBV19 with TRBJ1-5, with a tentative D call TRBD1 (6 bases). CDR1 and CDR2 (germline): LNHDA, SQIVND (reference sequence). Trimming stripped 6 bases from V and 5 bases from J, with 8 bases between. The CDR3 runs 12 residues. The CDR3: CASRRTDQPQHF. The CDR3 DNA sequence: TGTGCCAGTAGGAGGACAGATCAGCCCCAGCATTTT.

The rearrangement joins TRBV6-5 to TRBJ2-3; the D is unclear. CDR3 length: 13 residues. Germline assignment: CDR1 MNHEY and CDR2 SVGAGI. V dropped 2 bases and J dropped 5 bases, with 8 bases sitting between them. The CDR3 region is CASSYSGKDTQYF. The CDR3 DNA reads TGTGCCAGCAGTTACAGTGGGAAAGATACGCAGTATTTT.

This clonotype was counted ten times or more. CDR3 sequence reads: CASSRQGGAYEQYF. The CDR3 DNA is TGTGCCAGCAGCCGTCAGGGAGGAGCCTACGAGCAGTACTTC. The chain has TRBV13 and TRBJ2-7, with D possibly TRBD2 on 6 matching bases. Germline values: CDR1 PRHDT, CDR2 FYEKMQ (reference sequence). The CDR3 covers 14 residues. Trimming took 5 bases from V and 2 from J, leaving 13 bases between them.

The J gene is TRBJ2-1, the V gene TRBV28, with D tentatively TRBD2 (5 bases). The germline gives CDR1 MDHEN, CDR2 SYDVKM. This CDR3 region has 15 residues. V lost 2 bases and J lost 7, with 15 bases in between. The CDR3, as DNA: TGTGCCAGCAGTTTAAGGCTAGCAGTAAAAAATGAGCAGTTCTTC. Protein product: CASSLRLAVKNEQFF.

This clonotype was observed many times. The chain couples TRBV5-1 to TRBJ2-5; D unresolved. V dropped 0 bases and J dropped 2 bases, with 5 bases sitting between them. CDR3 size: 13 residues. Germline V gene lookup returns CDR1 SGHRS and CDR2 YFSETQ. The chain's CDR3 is CASSLEYQETQYF. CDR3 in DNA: TGCGCCAGCAGCTTGGAATATCAAGAGACCCAGTACTTC.

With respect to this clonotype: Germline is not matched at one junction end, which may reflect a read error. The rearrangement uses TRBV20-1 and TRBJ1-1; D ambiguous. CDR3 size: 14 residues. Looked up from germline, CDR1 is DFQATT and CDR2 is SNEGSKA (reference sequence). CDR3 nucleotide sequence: TGCAGTGCTAGAGATGAGGGTCTGGGCACTGAAGCTTTGTTT. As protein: CSARDEGLGTEALF.

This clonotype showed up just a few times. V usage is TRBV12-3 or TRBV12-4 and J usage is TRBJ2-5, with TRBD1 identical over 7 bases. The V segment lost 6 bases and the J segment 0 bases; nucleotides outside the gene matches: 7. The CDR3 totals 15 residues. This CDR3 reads CASRPTGLYQETQYF. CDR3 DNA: TGTGCCAGCAGGCCGACAGGGCTGTACCAAGAGACCCAGTACTTC.

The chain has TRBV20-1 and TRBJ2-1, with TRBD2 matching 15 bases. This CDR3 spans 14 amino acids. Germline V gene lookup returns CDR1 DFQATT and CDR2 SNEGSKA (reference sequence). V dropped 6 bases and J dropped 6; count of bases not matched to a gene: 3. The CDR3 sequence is CSAGLAGGPNEQFF. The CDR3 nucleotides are TGCAGTGCCGGACTAGCGGGGGGGCCCAATGAGCAGTTCTTC.

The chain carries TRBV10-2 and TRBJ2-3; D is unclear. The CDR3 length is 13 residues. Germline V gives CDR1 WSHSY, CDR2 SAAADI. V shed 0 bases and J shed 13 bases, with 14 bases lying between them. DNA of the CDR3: TGCGCCAGCAGTGAGTCAGGCTACTCCCCTGAGTATTTT. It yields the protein CASSESGYSPEYF.

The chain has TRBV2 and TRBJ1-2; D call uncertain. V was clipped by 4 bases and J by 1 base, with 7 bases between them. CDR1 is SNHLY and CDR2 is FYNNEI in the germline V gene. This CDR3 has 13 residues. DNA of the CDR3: TGTGCCAGCAGTGCAGCAGATAACTATGGCTACACCTTC. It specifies CASSAADNYGYTF.

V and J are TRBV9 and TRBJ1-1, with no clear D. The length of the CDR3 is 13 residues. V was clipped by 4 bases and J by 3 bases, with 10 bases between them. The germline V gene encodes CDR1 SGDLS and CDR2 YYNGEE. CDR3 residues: CASSPPVYTEAFF. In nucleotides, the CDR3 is TGTGCCAGCAGCCCCCCCGTGTACACTGAAGCTTTCTTT.

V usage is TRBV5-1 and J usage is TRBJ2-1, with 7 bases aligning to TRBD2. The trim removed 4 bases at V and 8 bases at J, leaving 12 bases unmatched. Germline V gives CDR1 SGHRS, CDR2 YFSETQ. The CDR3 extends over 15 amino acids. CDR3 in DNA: TGCGCCAGCAGCCCCCGACTAGGGGAGGGCGATGAGCAGTTCTTC. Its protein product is CASSPRLGEGDEQFF.

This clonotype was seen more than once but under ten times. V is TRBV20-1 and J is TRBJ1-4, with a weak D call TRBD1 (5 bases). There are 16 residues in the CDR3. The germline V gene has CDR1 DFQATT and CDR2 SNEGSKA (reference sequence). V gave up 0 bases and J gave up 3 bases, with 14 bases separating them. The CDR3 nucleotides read TGCAGTGCTAGAGATCGGGTGGGAGGGGCTAATGAAAAACTGTTTTTT. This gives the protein CSARDRVGGANEKLFF.

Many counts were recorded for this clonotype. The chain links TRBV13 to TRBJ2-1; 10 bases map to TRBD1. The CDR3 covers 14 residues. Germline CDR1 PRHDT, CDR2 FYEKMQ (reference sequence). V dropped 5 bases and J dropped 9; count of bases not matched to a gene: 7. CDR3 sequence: CASSNRQGAVEQFF. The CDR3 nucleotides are TGTGCCAGCAGCAACCGACAGGGGGCGGTTGAGCAGTTCTTC.

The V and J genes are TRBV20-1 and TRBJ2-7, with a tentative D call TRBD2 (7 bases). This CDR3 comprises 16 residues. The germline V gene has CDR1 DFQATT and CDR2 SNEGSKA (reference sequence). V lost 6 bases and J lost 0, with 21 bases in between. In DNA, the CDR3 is TGCAGTGCGTTCCGTGGGGGGGGCAGCAGCTCCTACGAGCAGTACTTC. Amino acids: CSAFRGGGSSSYEQYF.

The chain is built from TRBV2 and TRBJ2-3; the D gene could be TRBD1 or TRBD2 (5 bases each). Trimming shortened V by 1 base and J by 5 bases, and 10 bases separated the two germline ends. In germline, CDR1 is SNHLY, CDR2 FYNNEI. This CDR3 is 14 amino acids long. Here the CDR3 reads CASSEGGLKDTQYF. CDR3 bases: TGTGCCAGCAGTGAAGGGGGGTTAAAAGATACGCAGTATTTT.

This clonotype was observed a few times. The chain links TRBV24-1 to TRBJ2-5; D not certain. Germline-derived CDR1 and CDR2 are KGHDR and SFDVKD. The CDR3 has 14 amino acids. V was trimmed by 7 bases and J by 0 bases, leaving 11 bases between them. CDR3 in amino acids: CATRDGGNQETQYF. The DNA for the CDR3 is TGTGCCACCAGGGATGGTGGGAACCAAGAGACCCAGTACTTC.

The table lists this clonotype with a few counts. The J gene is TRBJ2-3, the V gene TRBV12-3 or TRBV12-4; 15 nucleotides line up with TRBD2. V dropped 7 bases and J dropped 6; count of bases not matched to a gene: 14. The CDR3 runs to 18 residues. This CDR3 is CASIFGWGLAGGLDTQYF. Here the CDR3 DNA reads TGTGCCAGCATCTTCGGGTGGGGACTAGCGGGAGGATTGGATACGCAGTATTTT.

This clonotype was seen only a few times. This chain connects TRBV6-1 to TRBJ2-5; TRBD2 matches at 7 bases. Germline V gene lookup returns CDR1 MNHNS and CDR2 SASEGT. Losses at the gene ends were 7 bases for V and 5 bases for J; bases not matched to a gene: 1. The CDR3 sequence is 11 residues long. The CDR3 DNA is TGTGCCAGCATCGGGGGGGAGACCCAGTACTTC. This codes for CASIGGETQYF.

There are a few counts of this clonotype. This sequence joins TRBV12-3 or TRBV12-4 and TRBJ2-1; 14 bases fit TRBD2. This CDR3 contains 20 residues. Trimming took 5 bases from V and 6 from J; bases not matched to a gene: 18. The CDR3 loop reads CASSPMGLGLAGAHRNEQFF. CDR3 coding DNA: TGTGCCAGCAGTCCAATGGGGTTGGGACTAGCGGGAGCGCATCGCAATGAGCAGTTCTTC.

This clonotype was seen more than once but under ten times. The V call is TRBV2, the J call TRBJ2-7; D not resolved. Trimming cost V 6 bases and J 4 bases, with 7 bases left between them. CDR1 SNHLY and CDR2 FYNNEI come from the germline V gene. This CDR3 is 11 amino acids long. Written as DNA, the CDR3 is TGTGCCAGCAGGAGAATTTACGAGCAGTACTTC. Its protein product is CASRRIYEQYF.